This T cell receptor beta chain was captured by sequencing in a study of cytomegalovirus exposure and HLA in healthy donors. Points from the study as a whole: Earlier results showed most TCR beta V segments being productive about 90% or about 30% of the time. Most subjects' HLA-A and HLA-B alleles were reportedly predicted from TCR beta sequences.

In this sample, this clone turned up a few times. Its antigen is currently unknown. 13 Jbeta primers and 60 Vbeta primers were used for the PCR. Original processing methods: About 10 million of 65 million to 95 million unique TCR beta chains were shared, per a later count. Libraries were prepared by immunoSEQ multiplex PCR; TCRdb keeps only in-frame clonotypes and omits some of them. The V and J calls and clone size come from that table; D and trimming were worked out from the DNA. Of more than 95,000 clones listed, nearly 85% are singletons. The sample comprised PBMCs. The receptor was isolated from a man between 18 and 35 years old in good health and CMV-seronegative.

The CDR3 region is CASSTGTSRPDTQYF. In DNA, the CDR3 is TGTGCCAGCAGCACCGGGACTAGCCGTCCAGATACGCAGTATTTT. The chain couples TRBV5-6 to TRBJ2-3; 9 positions agree with TRBD2. Germline loops: CDR1 SGHDT, CDR2 YYEEEE. J was trimmed by 4 bases and V by 4 bases; bases with no gene match: 7. This CDR3 contains 15 residues.